Following are 27 T cell receptor beta chains from one sample sequenced in a study of blood T cell repertoires in COVID-19. Only in-frame clones appear in the TCRdb table, and some are missing; sequencing was by immunoSEQ multiplex PCR. The sample records around 58,000 clones, roughly 85% being singletons. Sequenced sample: peripheral blood. The source of these receptors is a human donor in a cohort sampled during active COVID-19.

The CDR3 is CASSQGGDRGNTIYF. The CDR3 region has the DNA TGTGCCAGCAGCCAAGGGGGGGACCGGGGAAACACCATATATTTT. The chain links TRBV3-1 (or the pseudogene TRBV3-2) to TRBJ1-3, with a tentative D call TRBD1 (5 bases). Trimming removed 1 base at V and 4 bases at J, with 11 bases between. The CDR3 length is 15 residues. Germline assignment: CDR1 LGHDT and CDR2 YNNKEL (reference sequence).

This chain connects TRBV11-3 to TRBJ2-5; D ambiguous. Germline lookup yields CDR1 SGHNT and CDR2 YENEEA. Trimming took off 3 bases at V and 2 bases at J, with 13 bases between the two ends. This CDR3 contains 15 residues. In nucleotides, the CDR3 is TGTGCCAGCAGCTTTATTTCAGAAAAGCAAGAGACCCAGTACTTC. Encoded protein: CASSFISEKQETQYF.

V usage is TRBV7-9 and J usage is TRBJ2-3; 11 bases fit TRBD2. Per the germline V gene, CDR1 is SEHNR and CDR2 is FQNEAQ (reference sequence). The CDR3 spans 18 residues. J lost 3 bases, V lost 2 bases, and 10 bases had no gene match. The CDR3 reads CASSLPPRLAGLTDTQYF. CDR3 in DNA: TGTGCCAGCAGCTTACCACCTCGACTAGCGGGGCTAACAGATACGCAGTATTTT.

The CDR3 bases are TGTGCCAGCTCACCAACAGGCTCCTATAATTCACCCCTCCACTTT. Its translation is CASSPTGSYNSPLHF. V and J are TRBV18 and TRBJ1-6; D is perhaps TRBD1 (5 bases). V gave up 2 bases and J gave up 0 bases, with 5 bases separating them. This CDR3 is built from 15 residues. Germline V CDR1 and CDR2: KGHSH, LQKENI.

This clone turned up a few times. V is TRBV6-2 or TRBV6-3 and J is TRBJ2-5, with D possibly being TRBD2 (6 bases). Trimming cost V 0 bases and J 5 bases, with 16 bases left between them. The CDR3 consists of 16 residues. The V gene's germline CDR1 is MNHEY and CDR2 SVGEGT. The CDR3 DNA reads as TGTGCCAGCAGTTACTCGCGGGCGGGGTACCGGGAGACCCAGTACTTC. Amino acid sequence: CASSYSRAGYRETQYF.

V gene TRBV12-5 combines with J gene TRBJ2-1; possibly TRBD1 for D (6 bases). Germline V lookup: CDR1 LGHNT, CDR2 FRNRAP. The CDR3 extends over 14 amino acids. Trimming took off 6 bases at V and 10 bases at J, with 19 bases between the two ends. The chain's CDR3 is CASGPGQGSREQFF. The CDR3 DNA sequence: TGTGCTAGTGGCCCGGGACAAGGGTCCAGGGAGCAGTTCTTC.

The chain links TRBV28 to TRBJ2-1; 8 bases are shared with TRBD2. Germline V gene sequence: CDR1 MDHEN, CDR2 SYDVKM. The J segment lost 9 bases and the V segment lost 7 bases, leaving 11 bases of the junction unmatched. The CDR3 loop spans 14 amino acids. This CDR3 is CASTQGLVGGEQFF. The CDR3 DNA reads as TGTGCCAGCACCCAGGGACTAGTTGGAGGTGAGCAGTTCTTC.

The chain combines TRBV5-1 with TRBJ2-1; 9 nucleotides match TRBD1. After removal of 7 bases from V and 6 bases from J, the junction contained 8 bases not matched to a gene. Germline CDR1 and CDR2: SGHRS and YFSETQ. CDR3 length equals 14 residues. The CDR3 is CASLRGTGSNEQFF. CDR3 DNA: TGCGCCAGCCTAAGAGGGACAGGGTCCAATGAGCAGTTCTTC.

The chain has TRBV27 and TRBJ1-1; 9 bases agree with TRBD1. This CDR3 is 18 amino acids long. V dropped 7 bases and J dropped 1; count of bases not matched to a gene: 16. Germline V gene lookup returns CDR1 MNHEY and CDR2 SMNVEV (reference sequence). For the CDR3, the DNA is TGTGCCAGCAAGTCCGGGACAGGGATGTCGGTTAAGAACACTGAAGCTTTCTTT. Its protein is CASKSGTGMSVKNTEAFF.

J is TRBJ2-1 and V is TRBV14; possible D gene TRBD2, 5 bases. Deletions cut 4 bases from V and 5 bases from J, with 12 bases between. The CDR3 runs to 14 residues. Per germline, CDR1 SGHDN and CDR2 FVKESK. The CDR3 bases are TGTGCCAGCAGCCGACTTTACGGGGACAATGAGCAGTTCTTC. Protein: CASSRLYGDNEQFF.

J is TRBJ2-5 and V is TRBV10-3; 7 bases are shared with TRBD2. The CDR3 is 14 residues long. The V gene's germline CDR1 is ENHRY and CDR2 SYGVKD. The ends lost 3 bases at V and 5 bases at J; junction bases unmatched: 6. The CDR3 nucleotides read TGTGCCATCAGTGAACGAGCGGGGAGGGAGACCCAGTACTTC. Protein: CAISERAGRETQYF.

V gene TRBV11-2 combines with J gene TRBJ1-4; D is uncertain. CDR3 length: 12 residues. Germline V gene lookup returns CDR1 SGHAT and CDR2 FQNNGV. Trimming removed 2 bases from V and 8 bases from J, with 6 bases in between. CDR3 amino acids: CASSLRREKLFF. The CDR3 nucleotides are TGTGCCAGCAGCTTAAGGAGGGAAAAACTGTTTTTT.

The chain combines TRBV9 with TRBJ1-4, with a tentative D call TRBD1 (5 bases). CDR3 size: 16 residues. CDR1 and CDR2 from the germline V gene are SGDLS and YYNGEE. The V end lost 4 bases, the J end lost 0 bases, and 13 bases lay between the germline ends. The CDR3 DNA sequence: TGTGCCAGCAGCATTAGGCAGGGTCCAACTAATGAAAAACTGTTTTTT. This codes for CASSIRQGPTNEKLFF.

The chain employs TRBV28 and TRBJ1-2; D might be TRBD1 (5 bases). The CDR3 consists of 13 residues. V lost 5 bases to trimming and J lost 4 bases, with 11 bases between them. Germline V lookup: CDR1 MDHEN, CDR2 SYDVKM. CDR3 coding DNA: TGTGCCAGCAGTCCCCAGGGCCCCTATGGCTACACCTTC. This translates into CASSPQGPYGYTF.

This chain links TRBV18 with TRBJ2-3, with D possibly being TRBD2 (5 bases). Trimming removed 2 bases at V and 2 bases at J, with 8 bases between. The germline CDR1 and CDR2 sequences are KGHSH and LQKENI. There are 14 residues in the CDR3. Here the CDR3 reads CASSPDLATDTQYF. Written as DNA, the CDR3 is TGTGCCAGCTCACCAGACCTAGCCACAGATACGCAGTATTTT.

This rearrangement joins TRBV27 to TRBJ2-6; 12 bases line up with TRBD1. Looked up from germline, CDR1 is MNHEY and CDR2 is SMNVEV (reference sequence). V dropped 4 bases and J dropped 4; count of bases not matched to a gene: 20. The CDR3 sequence is 22 residues long. The CDR3, as DNA: TGTGCCAGCAGTTCAGGATTCGGGACAGGGGGCGCAGCCGGACGCGGGGCCAACGTCCTGACTTTC. Its translation: CASSSGFGTGGAAGRGANVLTF.

V gene TRBV18 combines with J gene TRBJ1-5; TRBD1 might be the D (5 bases). V lost 3 bases and J lost 3, with 12 bases in between. The germline V gene has CDR1 KGHSH and CDR2 LQKENI. CDR3 length: 15 residues. CDR3 nucleotide sequence: TGTGCCAGCTCACCCCCGGGCAGGGCCAATCAGCCCCAGCATTTT. As protein: CASSPPGRANQPQHF.

This rearrangement joins TRBV28 to TRBJ1-4; no definite D call. V lost 10 bases, J lost 3 bases, and 6 bases lay in between. The germline gives CDR1 MDHEN, CDR2 SYDVKM. The CDR3 has 11 residues. The CDR3 loop is CATGSNEKLFF. The CDR3 DNA follows: TGTGCCACGGGGTCTAATGAAAAACTGTTTTTT. The full variable domain, with the rest looked up from reference TRBV28 and TRBJ1-4, is DVKVTQSSRYLVKRTGEKVFLECVQDMDHENMFWYRQDPGLGLRLIYFSYDVKMKEKGDIPEGYSVSREKKERFSLILESASTNQTSMYLCATGSNEKLFFGSGTQLSVL.

A few counts support this clone. The rearrangement uses TRBV7-6 and TRBJ1-5; 7 nucleotides agree with TRBD1. CDR1 is SGHVS and CDR2 is FNYEAQ in the germline V gene. The CDR3 runs to 15 residues. The V segment lost 1 base and the J segment 5 bases; nucleotides outside the gene matches: 5. The CDR3 sequence is CASSLEGGRDQPQHF. CDR3 bases: TGTGCCAGCAGCTTAGAAGGGGGCCGGGATCAGCCCCAGCATTTT.

This rearrangement joins TRBV7-9 to TRBJ1-1, with unresolved D. The germline V gene has CDR1 SEHNR and CDR2 FQNEAQ (reference sequence). This CDR3 has 12 amino acids. Trimming removed 5 bases from V and 4 bases from J, with 8 bases in between. This CDR3 is CASSHSGTEAFF. The CDR3 nucleotides are TGTGCCAGCAGCCACTCTGGCACTGAAGCTTTCTTT.

The V gene is TRBV3-1 (or the pseudogene TRBV3-2), the J gene TRBJ1-1; 7 bases fit TRBD1. V shed 4 bases, J shed 1 base, and the junction held 3 bases outside the gene matches. The CDR3 is made up of 14 amino acids. CDR1 and CDR2 from the germline V gene are LGHDT and YNNKEL (reference sequence). CDR3 nucleotides: TGTGCCAGCAGCCCCCGGACAGGGAACACTGAAGCTTTCTTT. Encoded protein: CASSPRTGNTEAFF.

This clone appeared a few times. The rearrangement links TRBV5-1 to TRBJ2-3, with D possibly matching TRBD2 (5 bases). The length of the CDR3 is 14 residues. Germline V gives CDR1 SGHRS, CDR2 YFSETQ. The V end was cut by 5 bases, the J end by 6 bases, with 16 bases between. The CDR3 sequence: CASRITGFDDTQYF. The CDR3 bases are TGCGCCAGCAGGATCACGGGATTCGACGATACGCAGTATTTT. Variable domain in full (rest from reference TRBV5-1 and TRBJ2-3): KAGVTQTPRYLIKTRGQQVTLSCSPISGHRSVSWYQQTPGQGLQFLFEYFSETQRNKGNFPGRFSGRQFSNSRSEMNVSTLELGDSALYLCASRITGFDDTQYFGPGTRLTVL.

The rearrangement uses TRBV19 and TRBJ1-6; a weak D match, TRBD1 (5 bases). The CDR3 length is 15 residues. From germline, CDR1 is LNHDA and CDR2 SQIVND (reference sequence). Trimming shortened V by 9 bases and J by 5 bases, and 17 bases separated the two germline ends. CDR3 sequence: CARPGLTENNSPLHF. CDR3 nucleotides: TGTGCCAGGCCAGGCTTGACAGAAAATAATTCACCCCTCCACTTT.

This chain uses TRBV9 with TRBJ2-2; 7 bases agree with TRBD1. V dropped 2 bases and J dropped 6; count of bases not matched to a gene: 4. There are 14 residues in the CDR3. Germline CDR1 SGDLS, CDR2 YYNGEE. As DNA, the CDR3 is TGTGCCAGCAGCGTTGACAGGGCCGCCGGGGAGCTGTTTTTT. Translation: CASSVDRAAGELFF.

The chain combines TRBV7-2 with TRBJ2-2; 7 nucleotides match TRBD2. CDR3 length: 15 amino acids. Per germline, CDR1 SGHTA and CDR2 FQGNSA. The J segment lost 4 bases and the V segment lost 6 bases, leaving 8 bases of the junction unmatched. CDR3 in amino acids: CASSPAPGGTGELFF. The DNA for the CDR3 is TGTGCCAGCAGTCCAGCCCCGGGGGGCACCGGGGAGCTGTTTTTT.

On this clone: Other DNA sequences in this specimen translate into the identical CDR3. This chain's CDR3 is CASIERGSTDTQYF. The DNA of the CDR3 is TGTGCCAGTATCGAGCGGGGGAGCACAGATACGCAGTATTTT. The V call is TRBV19, the J call TRBJ2-3; 8 bases are shared with TRBD2. The CDR3 loop spans 14 amino acids. Germline CDR1 is LNHDA and CDR2 is SQIVND (reference sequence). Losses at the gene ends were 7 bases for V and 0 bases for J; bases not matched to a gene: 3.

V is TRBV4-3 and J is TRBJ2-5; 11 bases agree with TRBD2. The CDR3 is made up of 20 amino acids. The germline CDR1 and CDR2 sequences are LGHNA and YSLEER. V gave up 4 bases and J gave up 5 bases; unmatched junction bases: 21. DNA for the CDR3: TGCGCCAGCAGCCGCCCCTTACTAGCGGGGGAGCCGTGGGGCTTGGAGACCCAGTACTTC. Protein sequence: CASSRPLLAGEPWGLETQYF.